This T cell receptor (beta chain) comes out of a study of OX40 agonist ivuxolimab in advanced cancers. Study at large: Patients were treated with ivuxolimab, an agonistic anti-OX40 (CD134) antibody. Eligibility rules accepted prior anti-PD-1, anti-PD-L1 or anti-CTLA-4 therapy, and 35% to 45% had some.

At cycle 4 day 1, cycle 7 day 1, and baseline, blood was sampled. Data came from immunoSEQ multiplex PCR; TCRdb stores just in-frame clones and leaves some out. This table holds 60,000 to 65,000 clones, about 88% found once. The TCR sequence derives from an adult with an advanced solid tumor such as melanoma, head and neck, liver or kidney cancer. The material was CD4+ or CD8+ T cells sorted from blood, obtained in a trial of the OX40 agonist ivuxolimab.

This chain's CDR3 is CASSLVGSTTGELFF. Written as DNA, the CDR3 is TGTGCCAGCAGCTTAGTAGGGTCTACCACCGGGGAGCTGTTTTTT. J is TRBJ2-2 and V is TRBV7-9, with D unclear. There are 15 residues in the CDR3. Trimming left V 1 base short and J 4 bases short, with 10 bases between. CDR1 and CDR2 from the germline V gene are SEHNR and FQNEAQ (reference sequence).